This entry lists 22 T cell receptor beta chains sequenced from one sample in a study of T cells in Graves' hyperthyroidism and ophthalmopathy. Amplified TCR beta CDR3 regions came from RNA transcripts. HTBI primers were the set used in a first-round RT-PCR of the TCR CDR3. MiXCR, run by TCRdb on the multiplex PCR reads, gives a single entry per CDR3 protein. The sample records 400,000 to 550,000 distinct CDR3 sequences, 24% being singletons. Material for sequencing was blood. The origin of the receptors is a woman aged 30 to 39 with Graves' ophthalmopathy.

This clonotype was recorded many times. The gene calls are TRBV12-3 or TRBV12-4 and TRBJ1-2, with 8 nucleotides matching TRBD1. The CDR3 loop spans 17 amino acids. V was pared by 3 bases and J by 3 bases, with 12 bases of the junction left unmatched. CDR3 nucleotides: TGTGCCAGCAGTTTTGCCCCCACTGGACAGGGCCACTATGGCTACACCTTC. It specifies CASSFAPTGQGHYGYTF.

There are many counts of this clonotype. The chain uses TRBV6-2 or TRBV6-3 and TRBJ1-1; D not resolved. Germline lookup yields CDR1 MNHEY and CDR2 SVGEGT. The CDR3 spans 16 residues. V was pared by 2 bases and J by 8 bases, with 21 bases between. Here the CDR3 reads CASSYPAAPVFFEAFF. CDR3 bases: TGTGCCAGCAGTTACCCCGCCGCTCCAGTTTTTTTCGAAGCTTTCTTT.

V usage is TRBV20-1 and J usage is TRBJ1-2, with 10 bases lining up with TRBD1. The CDR3 covers 14 residues. Germline CDR1 reads DFQATT; CDR2 reads SNEGSKA (reference sequence). Trimming removed 5 bases from V and 4 bases from J; junction bases left unmatched: 7. The CDR3 nucleotides read TGCAGTGCTCCGACAGGGGGCGGCGGCTATGGCTACACCTTC. This sequence encodes CSAPTGGGGYGYTF.

This clonotype appeared many times. The chain is built from TRBV6-2 or TRBV6-3 and TRBJ1-5; D is unresolved. Trimming pared 2 bases from V and 6 bases from J, leaving 11 bases between. Germline values: CDR1 MNHEY, CDR2 SVGEGT. The length of the CDR3 is 14 residues. This CDR3 reads CASSYVTDGQPQHF. The CDR3 DNA is TGTGCCAGCAGTTACGTTACAGACGGTCAGCCCCAGCATTTT.

This clonotype has only a few counts. This chain connects TRBV6-2 or TRBV6-3 to TRBJ1-5, with 7 bases lining up with TRBD1. Germline V gene data show CDR1 as MNHEY and CDR2 as SVGEGT. The CDR3 loop spans 19 amino acids. The trim removed 6 bases at V and 2 bases at J, leaving 19 bases unmatched. CDR3 sequence: CASSTKPGQKRAGNQPQHF. Written as DNA, the CDR3 is TGTGCCAGCAGCACAAAACCGGGACAGAAAAGGGCGGGCAATCAGCCCCAGCATTTT.

This clonotype occurred a few times. The CDR3 here is CASSRRRDRGAEAFF. The CDR3 region has the DNA TGTGCCAGCAGTCGGCGCCGGGACAGGGGAGCTGAAGCTTTCTTT. This chain joins TRBV6-1 and TRBJ1-1; TRBD1 aligns across 10 bases. J lost 6 bases, V lost 5 bases, and 9 bases had no gene match. Germline assignment: CDR1 MNHNS and CDR2 SASEGT. The CDR3 covers 15 residues.

This clonotype has at least ten counts. The chain carries TRBV24-1 and TRBJ2-2; tentatively, D is TRBD2 (6 bases). This CDR3 contains 13 residues. The V gene lost 7 bases and the J gene lost 3 bases, with 8 bases spanning the gap. Germline V gene lookup returns CDR1 KGHDR and CDR2 SFDVKD. CDR3 in amino acids: CATRTSDTGELFF. The CDR3 DNA is TGTGCCACCAGGACTAGTGACACCGGGGAGCTGTTTTTT.

A single count supports this clonotype. The chain is built from TRBV19 and TRBJ2-5; the D call may be TRBD1 or TRBD2 (5 bases each). The CDR3 contains 15 residues. Trimming stripped 5 bases from V and 1 base from J, with 14 bases between. Germline CDR1 reads LNHDA; CDR2 reads SQIVND (reference sequence). CDR3 loop: CASSLGTTFQETQYF. The CDR3 DNA sequence: TGTGCCAGTAGTCTCGGGACGACCTTCCAAGAGACCCAGTACTTC.

The chain couples TRBV5-1 to TRBJ2-7; D unresolved. The CDR3 extends over 15 amino acids. The V end lost 0 bases, the J end lost 2 bases, and 12 bases lay between the germline ends. Looked up from germline, CDR1 is SGHRS and CDR2 is YFSETQ. Here the CDR3 reads CASSLDRRTPYEQYF. CDR3 bases: TGCGCCAGCAGCTTGGACAGAAGGACCCCCTACGAGCAGTACTTC.

In this sample, this clonotype turned up many times. V gene TRBV5-1 combines with J gene TRBJ2-5; D possibly corresponds to TRBD1 (7 bases). The CDR3 has 14 residues. The germline V gene has CDR1 SGHRS and CDR2 YFSETQ. V was trimmed by 3 bases and J by 5 bases, leaving 14 bases between them. CDR3 in amino acids: CASSSGGGSETQYF. CDR3 bases: TGCGCCAGCAGCTCAGGAGGGGGCTCGGAGACCCAGTACTTC.

This clonotype was observed a handful of times. This rearrangement joins TRBV20-1 to TRBJ1-2; 9 bases map to TRBD1. The junction had 4 bases not matched to a gene; V was cut back by 1 base and J by 7 bases. Germline V lookup: CDR1 DFQATT, CDR2 SNEGSKA (reference sequence). The CDR3 is made up of 13 amino acids. The CDR3 bases are TGCAGTGCTAGAGGAACAGGGGGCTCTGGCTACACCTTC. As protein: CSARGTGGSGYTF.

This clonotype was seen ten or more times. The J gene is TRBJ2-5, the V gene TRBV29-1, with D possibly TRBD1 on 5 matching bases. The CDR3 spans 16 residues. Germline CDR1 reads SQVTM; CDR2 reads ANQGSEA. The V end was cut by 6 bases, the J end by 0 bases, with 20 bases between. CDR3 amino acids: CSVLNLGREHQETQYF. Here the CDR3 DNA reads TGCAGCGTCCTCAACCTGGGCAGGGAACACCAAGAGACCCAGTACTTC.

This clonotype was seen at least ten times. The DNA of the CDR3 is TGCAGTGGTAAAGGGTTCACTGAAGCTTTCTTT. Protein sequence: CSGKGFTEAFF. The chain uses TRBV20-1 and TRBJ1-1; D remains unclear. The germline V gene has CDR1 DFQATT and CDR2 SNEGSKA (reference sequence). Trimming removed 7 bases from V and 4 bases from J, with 10 bases in between. The CDR3 spans 11 residues.

This clonotype came up a few times. V usage is TRBV11-2 and J usage is TRBJ2-4; TRBD2 aligns across 7 bases. The V gene's germline CDR1 is SGHAT and CDR2 FQNNGV. This CDR3 is built from 16 residues. The J segment lost 6 bases and the V segment lost 5 bases, leaving 13 bases of the junction unmatched. CDR3 sequence reads: CASSVRPGGLTNIQYF. CDR3 in DNA: TGTGCCAGCAGCGTTAGGCCCGGGGGACTAACAAACATTCAGTACTTC.

V is TRBV5-5 and J is TRBJ1-3; D is possibly TRBD1 (6 bases). Trimming removed 1 base from V and 4 bases from J, with 12 bases in between. CDR3 size: 15 residues. CDR1 is SGHKS, CDR2 YYEKEE, per germline (reference sequence). The CDR3 nucleotides read TGTGCCAGCAGCTTGAACAGGGTGGAAGGAAACACCATATATTTT. Its protein product is CASSLNRVEGNTIYF.

The rearrangement links TRBV3-1 to TRBJ2-2; D is uncertain. The CDR3 totals 14 residues. In germline, CDR1 is LGHDT, CDR2 YNNKEL (reference sequence). Trimming took 0 bases from V and 13 from J, leaving 15 bases between them. CDR3: CASSQDTATKGLFF. CDR3 bases: TGTGCCAGCAGCCAAGATACAGCGACAAAGGGGCTGTTTTTT.

This clonotype was seen at least ten times. The V gene is TRBV10-3, the J gene TRBJ2-2, with 10 nucleotides matching TRBD2. The CDR3 is 17 amino acids. The V gene's germline CDR1 is ENHRY and CDR2 SYGVKD. The V and J ends lost 4 bases and 2 bases, in that order; junction bases with no gene match: 7. This CDR3 reads CAISVERGGHNTGELFF. CDR3 bases: TGTGCCATCAGTGTGGAGCGGGGGGGCCATAACACCGGGGAGCTGTTTTTT.

Many counts were recorded for this clonotype. This sequence joins TRBV5-1 and TRBJ2-7; no definite D call. CDR1 is SGHRS and CDR2 is YFSETQ in the germline V gene. CDR3 size: 14 residues. V lost 3 bases and J 0 bases, leaving 10 bases between the germline ends. In DNA, the CDR3 is TGCGCCAGCAGCTCGGTGGCCCTCTCCTACGAGCAGTACTTC. This translates into CASSSVALSYEQYF.

The V call is TRBV11-3, the J call TRBJ2-4, with a possible D match to TRBD1 (6 bases). The CDR3 has 12 amino acids. The germline gives CDR1 SGHNT, CDR2 YENEEA. V shed 5 bases and J shed 6 bases, with 8 bases lying between them. The CDR3 DNA follows: TGTGCCAGCAGCCTAGGGGGAAACATTCAGTACTTC. Residues: CASSLGGNIQYF.

This clonotype has ten or more counts. The chain combines TRBV6-1 with TRBJ1-2, with D unresolved. The CDR3 sequence is 13 residues long. Germline V CDR1 and CDR2: MNHNS, SASEGT. The V gene lost 3 bases and the J gene lost 0 bases, with 5 bases spanning the gap. CDR3 amino acids: CASSESANYGYTF. In DNA form, the CDR3 reads TGTGCCAGCAGTGAGTCAGCTAACTATGGCTACACCTTC.

The table lists this clonotype with many counts. This rearrangement joins TRBV2 to TRBJ2-5; TRBD2 matches 8 bases. The trim removed 3 bases at V and 3 bases at J, leaving 6 bases unmatched. Germline V CDR1 and CDR2: SNHLY, FYNNEI. There are 15 residues in the CDR3. In DNA, the CDR3 is TGTGCCAGCAGTGAGCGGCTAGCGGGCAAAGAGACCCAGTACTTC. It yields the protein CASSERLAGKETQYF. The full variable domain, completed using reference TRBV2 and TRBJ2-5, is EPEVTQTPSHQVTQMGQEVILRCVPISNHLYFYWYRQILGQKVEFLVSFYNNEISEKSEIFDDQFSVERPDGSNFTLKIRSTKLEDSAMYFCASSERLAGKETQYFGPGTRLLVL.

In its sample, this clonotype was seen many times. V usage is TRBV12-3 or TRBV12-4 and J usage is TRBJ1-1, with TRBD1 matching 8 bases. The CDR3 is 13 residues long. V dropped 6 bases and J dropped 4; count of bases not matched to a gene: 4. This chain's CDR3 is CASRTGEATEAFF. In DNA form, the CDR3 reads TGTGCCAGCAGGACAGGGGAAGCCACTGAAGCTTTCTTT.